These 23 T cell receptor beta chains were sequenced from one sample in a study of CXCR3-negative and CXCR3-positive naive CD8 T cells. 5' RACE with UMI labels generated the TRB cDNA libraries. TCRdb re-analyzed the 5' RACE reads; it lists each CDR3 protein once, without DNA. Recorded for this sample: tens of thousands of distinct CDR3 sequences. Sequenced: memory CD8+ T cells from blood. These receptors were obtained from a human donor in good health. Some clones in this sample may be carry-over from other donors' samples.

The chain couples TRBV28 to TRBJ2-7; TCRdb's D call of TRBD1 is untestable without DNA. Germline CDR1 is MDHEN and CDR2 is SYDVKM. The CDR3 totals 16 residues. CDR3: CASSLLGGQGAYEQYF.

CDR3 region: CSVEMIIPADTQYF. The chain couples TRBV29-1 to TRBJ2-3. Germline V lookup: CDR1 SQVTM, CDR2 ANQGSEA. The CDR3 length is 14 residues.

The chain joins TRBV24-1 to TRBJ2-2. Germline CDR1 reads KGHDR; CDR2 reads SFDVKD. The length of the CDR3 is 15 residues. The CDR3 spells CATKSGELDTGELFF.

The chain links TRBV27 to TRBJ2-6; TCRdb returns TRBD1, unconfirmable since there is no DNA. The CDR3 extends over 15 amino acids. Germline V CDR1 and CDR2: MNHEY, SMNVEV (reference sequence). The CDR3 region is CASSSGQAGANVLTF.

The V gene is TRBV7-3, the J gene TRBJ2-1; TCRdb proposes TRBD2, but this gene call is untestable without DNA. The CDR3 loop spans 16 amino acids. CDR1 and CDR2 from the germline V gene are SGHTA and FQGTGA. CDR3: CASSLDYLGPYNEQFF.

This chain connects TRBV20-1 to TRBJ2-7; TCRdb returns TRBD1, unconfirmable since there is no DNA. The CDR3 spans 13 residues. Germline CDR1 and CDR2: DFQATT and SNEGSKA (reference sequence). The CDR3 is CSARSGGFYEQYF.

The rearrangement links TRBV7-9 to TRBJ2-1; TCRdb reports TRBD1, a call that lacks DNA to check it against. The CDR3 contains 13 residues. From germline, CDR1 is SEHNR and CDR2 FQNEAQ (reference sequence). The CDR3 sequence is CASPGGFHNEQFF.

The chain combines TRBV27 with TRBJ2-7; TCRdb picks TRBD1, but there is no DNA to check that call. Germline V gives CDR1 MNHEY, CDR2 SMNVEV (reference sequence). This CDR3 region has 15 residues. CDR3 residues: CASSSHRDRAGEQYF.

The genes are TRBV29-1 and TRBJ2-3; TCRdb names TRBD1, which stays unverified in the absence of DNA. The germline V gene encodes CDR1 SQVTM and CDR2 ANQGSEA. The CDR3 consists of 14 residues. The CDR3 region is CSVEGVGRTDTQYF.

The chain employs TRBV7-9 and TRBJ1-1. CDR3 length: 12 residues. Germline CDR1 reads SEHNR; CDR2 reads FQNEAQ (reference sequence). CDR3 sequence reads: CASRDLGTEAFF.

The chain is built from TRBV6-2 or TRBV6-3 and TRBJ2-1; TCRdb calls TRBD2, which cannot be checked without DNA. The germline V gene has CDR1 MNHEY and CDR2 SVGEGT. The CDR3 totals 14 residues. CDR3 sequence reads: CASSFGALGNEQFF.

The chain combines TRBV28 with TRBJ2-7. Germline lookup yields CDR1 MDHEN and CDR2 SYDVKM. The CDR3 has 14 amino acids. The CDR3 loop is CASHKGYPSYEQYF.

The chain links TRBV7-8 to TRBJ2-7; TCRdb's D call of TRBD1 is untestable without DNA. Germline CDR1 SGHVS, CDR2 FQNEAQ. The CDR3 covers 15 residues. The CDR3 loop is CASSRRRGGIYEQYF.

The chain recombines TRBV29-1 with TRBJ2-2. The CDR3 spans 12 residues. Germline CDR1 and CDR2: SQVTM and ANQGSEA. This CDR3 is CSVEFETGELFF.

V and J are TRBV5-1 and TRBJ2-7. Looked up from germline, CDR1 is SGHRS and CDR2 is YFSETQ. There are 13 residues in the CDR3. This CDR3 reads CASSLELVYEQYF.

The rearrangement links TRBV28 to TRBJ2-5. CDR1 and CDR2 from the germline V gene are MDHEN and SYDVKM. The CDR3 spans 14 residues. CDR3 region: CASSLYPVKATQYF. The full variable domain, completed using reference TRBV28 and TRBJ2-5, is DVKVTQSSRYLVKRTGEKVFLECVQDMDHENMFWYRQDPGLGLRLIYFSYDVKMKEKGDIPEGYSVSREKKERFSLILESASTNQTSMYLCASSLYPVKATQYFGPGTRLLVL.

This chain links TRBV18 with TRBJ2-7. The CDR3 sequence is 12 residues long. Germline CDR1 KGHSH, CDR2 LQKENI. CDR3 in amino acids: CASSPASYEQYF.

The chain's CDR3 is CASSSAVGSPKSGANVLTF. V usage is TRBV11-2 and J usage is TRBJ2-6; the D call of TRBD2 rests on TCRdb alone, since no DNA is present to check it. The CDR3 is 19 residues long. Germline lookup yields CDR1 SGHAT and CDR2 FQNNGV.

The chain joins TRBV5-1 to TRBJ2-1; checking the TCRdb D call of TRBD1 is not possible without DNA. CDR1 and CDR2 (germline): SGHRS, YFSETQ. The CDR3 covers 14 residues. CDR3 loop: CASSFGQGYNEQFF.

The V and J genes are TRBV20-1 and TRBJ2-7. From germline, CDR1 is DFQATT and CDR2 SNEGSKA (reference sequence). The CDR3 covers 13 residues. The chain's CDR3 is CSAPTVEVAEQYF.

The chain employs TRBV7-2 and TRBJ2-3. The V gene's germline CDR1 is SGHTA and CDR2 FQGNSA. This CDR3 is built from 13 residues. The CDR3 sequence: CASSSKSADTQYF.

The CDR3 spells CASSLWTGYSYNEQFF. This rearrangement joins TRBV28 to TRBJ2-1; no DNA is available, so the TRBD1 call from TCRdb remains unchecked. CDR3 length: 16 residues. CDR1 MDHEN and CDR2 SYDVKM come from the germline V gene.

The rearrangement uses TRBV28 and TRBJ1-1. The CDR3 contains 14 residues. Germline V CDR1 and CDR2: MDHEN, SYDVKM. The chain's CDR3 is CASSFMGVGTEAFF. Using reference TRBV28 and TRBJ1-1 for the parts outside the CDR3, the full variable domain is DVKVTQSSRYLVKRTGEKVFLECVQDMDHENMFWYRQDPGLGLRLIYFSYDVKMKEKGDIPEGYSVSREKKERFSLILESASTNQTSMYLCASSFMGVGTEAFFGQGTRLTVV.